The next 5 T cell receptor beta chains were all read from a single sample in a study of shared clonotypes between healthy human individuals. The protocol was immunoSEQ multiplex PCR, while the TCRdb copy is restricted to in-frame clones and leaves out a portion. The sample yields about 2.4 million clones, approximately 90% seen once. The sample consisted of naive CD4+ T cells sorted from blood. The sample's subset: CD45RA+ positively selected. Receptor source: a man aged 18 to 29 in good health.

The sample holds a few counts of this clone. Since no conserved phenylalanine or tryptophan closes the CDR3, a read error is the likely cause. The DNA is omitted, as the CDR3 cannot be located on it reliably, and the CDR3 follows TCRdb's listing. The rearrangement links TRBV3-2 to TRBJ2-7. TRBV3-2 is reported as a pseudogene. The CDR3 totals 9 residues, both ends included. CDR3 in amino acids: CASRAGQGL.

Points on this clone: Other DNA sequences of this sample code for an identical CDR3. The genes are TRBV6-1 and TRBJ2-7; D is unresolved. The CDR3 runs to 12 residues. The germline CDR1 and CDR2 sequences are MNHNS and SASEGT. V shed 2 bases and J shed 9 bases, with 11 bases lying between them. The CDR3 region is CASSENRGRQYF. The DNA of the CDR3 is TGTGCCAGCAGTGAAAATCGTGGCCGGCAGTACTTC.

Written as DNA, the CDR3 is TGTGCCAGTAGTATAGGCGGTAAGCGGACCCGGGAAGCTTTCTTT. This gives the protein CASSIGGKRTREAFF. The chain combines TRBV19 with TRBJ1-1; D unresolved. V lost 1 base to trimming and J lost 8 bases, with 17 bases between them. Per germline, CDR1 LNHDA and CDR2 SQIVND (reference sequence). CDR3 length: 15 residues.

This rearrangement joins TRBV7-3 to TRBJ2-1; 7 positions match TRBD2. The length of the CDR3 is 16 residues. In germline, CDR1 is SGHTA, CDR2 FQGTGA. The V segment lost 1 base and the J segment 0 bases; nucleotides outside the gene matches: 3. This CDR3 reads CASSLIRTSSYNEQFF. CDR3 nucleotide sequence: TGTGCCAGCAGCTTAATAAGGACTAGCTCCTACAATGAGCAGTTCTTC. Looking up the rest from reference TRBV7-3 and TRBJ2-1 gives the full variable domain: GAGVSQTPSNKVTEKGKYVELRCDPISGHTALYWYRQSLGQGPEFLIYFQGTGAADDSGLPNDRFFAVRPEGSVSTLKIQRTERGDSAVYLCASSLIRTSSYNEQFFGPGTRLTVL.

The chain combines TRBV7-9 with TRBJ2-7; 7 bases agree with TRBD1. This CDR3 region has 15 residues. The V and J ends lost 5 bases and 2 bases, in that order; junction bases with no gene match: 9. Germline CDR1 is SEHNR and CDR2 is FQNEAQ (reference sequence). The CDR3 sequence: CASSRPGQRTYEQYF. The CDR3 DNA follows: TGTGCCAGCAGCCGCCCGGGACAGAGGACCTACGAGCAGTACTTC.